This TCR beta chain was found in a study of shared clonotypes between healthy human individuals. Regarding the study as a whole: Few donors limited the genetic and exposure-history diversity represented.

The donors were adults (healthy and HIV-negative) with no recent acute infections or vaccinations. Partitioning of CD4+ cells yielded a CD45RA+ naive subset and a CD45RA-negative memory subset. This clone was counted between two and nine times. No antigen is known for it. The length of the CDR3 is 18 residues. Germline V gives CDR1 GTSNPN, CDR2 SVGIG (reference sequence). V was clipped by 3 bases and J by 0 bases; unmatched bases: 11. Repertoires were generated with immunoSEQ multiplex PCR, while TCRdb's copy carries only in-frame clones and drops some. The data show about 980,000 clones, about three quarters seen once.

This receptor was identified in a man aged 18 to 29 in good health. The gene calls are TRBV30 and TRBJ2-7; 13 bases map to TRBD2. The sample taken for sequencing was memory CD4+ T cells sorted from blood. The sample's subset: CD45RA-negative fraction. Here the CDR3 reads CAWSRDRGLAGRSYEQYF. The CDR3 DNA reads as TGTGCCTGGAGCCGGGACAGGGGACTAGCGGGACGCTCCTACGAGCAGTACTTC.